This TCR beta chain comes out of a study of T cells in localized non-small cell lung cancer. General study findings and limits: Uninvolved adjacent lung showed higher T cell clonality than tumor. Increased T cell density in blood showed an association with longer overall survival. Paired adjacent lung recovered a median around 52 of the top 100 tumor clones. Heterogeneity within the tumor remains possible, as just one region underwent sequencing.

Assay used: immunoSEQ multiplex PCR; TCRdb lists only in-frame clones, some missing. The sample has about 1,100 clones; roughly 20% are singletons. Remarks on this clone: The antigen remains unidentified.

The germline V gene has CDR1 SGDLS and CDR2 YYNGEE. Trimming removed 6 bases from V and 4 bases from J, with 16 bases in between. CDR3 length: 15 residues. This chain joins TRBV9 and TRBJ2-2; D possibly corresponds to TRBD2 (6 bases). The receptor comes from a female donor over 55 with stage I squamous cell lung carcinoma. Material: lung tumor tissue, obtained before any cancer treatment. CDR3 DNA: TGTGCCAGCAATCGGGACTTCCTAGCCACCGGGGAGCTGTTTTTT. This sequence encodes CASNRDFLATGELFF.